The T cell receptor beta chain described here comes from a study of response to subunit inactivated influenza vaccine. TCRdb fed the RT-PCR reads into MiXCR, producing one record per CDR3 protein. In the table there are hundreds of thousands of distinct CDR3 sequences, around 25% of which are singletons. CDR1 SGHRS and CDR2 YFSETQ come from the germline V gene. This CDR3 comprises 15 residues. V was cut by 4 bases and J by 3 bases, with 17 bases left in between. Study-wide points: Each seasonal influenza vaccination, the authors suggested, recruits few new T cells.

As concerns this clonotype: Its matching antigen is unknown.

The clonotype was recovered from a man in his fifties who received an inactivated influenza vaccine. This rearrangement joins TRBV5-1 to TRBJ2-7; TRBD1 might be the D (6 bases). Sequencing used CD4+ T cells sorted from PBMCs, obtained about 5 days after vaccination. For the CDR3, the DNA is TGCGCCAGCAGCCCGGGACACCGGGACATCTACGAGCAGTACTTC. This translates into CASSPGHRDIYEQYF.